The 13 T cell receptor beta chains in this list originate from one sample, sequenced in a study of T cells in Graves' hyperthyroidism and ophthalmopathy. Amplified regions were TCR beta CDR3 sequences from RNA transcripts. First-round RT-PCR with HTBI primers amplified the TCR CDR3 region. Each CDR3 protein gets one entry after TCRdb re-called the multiplex PCR reads with MiXCR. Among 500,000 to 550,000 distinct CDR3 sequences listed, 15% to 20% were seen once. What was sequenced was blood. Receptor source: a man in his forties with Graves' ophthalmopathy.

This clonotype was recorded many times. The chain recombines TRBV12-3 or TRBV12-4 with TRBJ1-1; D gene ambiguous. The CDR3 loop spans 12 amino acids. V lost 6 bases, J lost 10 bases, and 15 bases lay in between. The chain's CDR3 is CASSPVGVTAFF. In DNA form, the CDR3 reads TGTGCCAGCAGCCCTGTCGGGGTAACAGCTTTCTTT.

There are many counts of this clonotype. The chain links TRBV10-3 to TRBJ2-6; 8 bases are shared with TRBD1. With V trimmed by 6 bases and J by 2 bases, 9 bases remained unmatched. The CDR3 totals 17 residues. Looked up from germline, CDR1 is ENHRY and CDR2 is SYGVKD. The CDR3 loop is CAIRPGQGLAGANVLTF. In nucleotides, the CDR3 is TGTGCCATCAGACCCGGACAGGGATTAGCTGGGGCCAACGTCCTGACTTTC.

The chain recombines TRBV6-1 with TRBJ2-7, with 9 nucleotides matching TRBD1. CDR3 length: 14 residues. Trimming removed 5 bases from V and 4 bases from J; junction bases left unmatched: 6. In germline, CDR1 is MNHNS, CDR2 SASEGT. The CDR3 is CASSKDRGGYEQYF. CDR3 DNA sequence: TGTGCCAGCAGTAAAGACAGGGGGGGGTACGAGCAGTACTTC.

This clonotype was seen only a few times. The rearrangement links TRBV11-1 to TRBJ2-5; TRBD1 might be the D (6 bases). CDR3 length equals 15 residues. Trimming pared 5 bases from V and 1 base from J, leaving 14 bases between. Germline CDR1 and CDR2: SGHAT and FQDESV (reference sequence). In nucleotides, the CDR3 is TGTGCCAGCAGCGTAGACAGGCCTCCCCAAGAGACCCAGTACTTC. The encoded protein is CASSVDRPPQETQYF.

The table lists this clonotype with a few counts. The chain joins TRBV7-8 to TRBJ2-5; possibly TRBD2 for D (6 bases). The ends were cut back, 5 bases at V and 7 bases at J, with 23 bases in the middle. The CDR3 is 16 residues long. The V gene's germline CDR1 is SGHVS and CDR2 FQNEAQ. The CDR3 DNA is TGTGCCAGCAGCACAACTCCGGGACTCCAAGTCGGGACCCAGTACTTC. It codes for CASSTTPGLQVGTQYF.

This chain joins TRBV15 and TRBJ1-1, with a weak D call TRBD1 (5 bases). Germline V gene lookup returns CDR1 LNHNV and CDR2 YYDKDF (reference sequence). This CDR3 is 16 amino acids long. The V end was cut by 0 bases, the J end by 0 bases, with 11 bases between. The CDR3 DNA sequence: TGTGCCACCAGCAGAGATGGGACGGCTCTGAACACTGAAGCTTTCTTT. This encodes CATSRDGTALNTEAFF.

The table lists this clonotype with a few counts. The chain recombines TRBV6-1 with TRBJ2-1; unclear D gene. The CDR3 spans 15 residues. CDR1 MNHNS and CDR2 SASEGT come from the germline V gene. V dropped 5 bases and J dropped 0 bases, with 11 bases sitting between them. The CDR3 sequence: CASSLFKSSYNEQFF. The CDR3 region has the DNA TGTGCCAGCAGTTTATTCAAGAGCTCCTACAATGAGCAGTTCTTC.

The J gene is TRBJ1-3, the V gene TRBV5-1; tentatively, D is TRBD1 (6 bases). The CDR3 is 15 residues long. Germline V gene sequence: CDR1 SGHRS, CDR2 YFSETQ. The V and J ends lost 1 base and 3 bases respectively, with 11 bases between them. For the CDR3, the DNA is TGCGCCAGCAGCTTGAAGGGGGGCGGTGGAAACACCATATATTTT. Residues: CASSLKGGGGNTIYF.

This clonotype was counted ten times or more. The chain is built from TRBV28 and TRBJ2-5, with 7 bases identical to TRBD1. V gave up 6 bases and J gave up 1 base; unmatched junction bases: 2. The CDR3 has 13 amino acids. Germline V lookup: CDR1 MDHEN, CDR2 SYDVKM. The CDR3 region has the DNA TGTGCCAGCAGAGGGACAGTCCAAGAGACCCAGTACTTC. This codes for CASRGTVQETQYF.

The chain has TRBV5-8 and TRBJ2-7, with TRBD1 matching over 8 bases. This CDR3 is built from 15 residues. Germline lookup yields CDR1 SGHTS and CDR2 YDEGEE. V shed 2 bases and J 5 bases; nucleotides not matched to a gene: 9. The CDR3 reads CASSFQGASQNEQYF. CDR3 nucleotides: TGTGCCAGCAGCTTCCAGGGGGCGAGTCAAAACGAGCAGTACTTC.

This clonotype was picked up a small number of times. V is TRBV19 and J is TRBJ2-2, with D possibly TRBD1 on 6 matching bases. V was shortened by 7 bases and J by 6 bases, with 15 bases between the two germline ends. CDR1 is LNHDA, CDR2 SQIVND, per germline (reference sequence). The CDR3 runs to 14 residues. The DNA for the CDR3 is TGTGCCAGTAAGGCCGTACAGGGCGCCGGGGAGCTGTTTTTT. Its protein is CASKAVQGAGELFF.

This rearrangement joins TRBV7-2 to TRBJ2-7; 10 bases fit TRBD2. The germline V gene encodes CDR1 SGHTA and CDR2 FQGNSA. This CDR3 is 16 amino acids long. V gave up 1 base and J gave up 3 bases; unmatched junction bases: 6. The chain's CDR3 is CASSLGLAGALYEQYF. CDR3 DNA: TGTGCCAGCAGCTTAGGTCTAGCGGGGGCCCTCTACGAGCAGTACTTC. Full variable domain (remainder filled in from reference TRBV7-2 and TRBJ2-7): GAGVSQSPSNKVTEKGKDVELRCDPISGHTALYWYRQSLGQGLEFLIYFQGNSAPDKSGLPSDRFSAERTGGSVSTLTIQRTQQEDSAVYLCASSLGLAGALYEQYFGPGTRLTVT.

Many counts were recorded for this clonotype. The rearrangement joins TRBV29-1 to TRBJ2-5, with D tentatively TRBD2 (6 bases). In germline, CDR1 is SQVTM, CDR2 ANQGSEA. This CDR3 comprises 13 residues. With 7 bases removed from V and 5 bases from J, the gap between germline ends came to 17 bases. In nucleotides, the CDR3 is TGCAGCGCCCCCTCAGCGGGTTGGGAGACCCAGTACTTC. Its protein product is CSAPSAGWETQYF.